This is a list of T cell receptor beta chains from one sample in a study of cytomegalovirus exposure and HLA in healthy donors. The data were produced by immunoSEQ multiplex PCR, yet TCRdb's version contains in-frame clones alone and is incomplete. The sample has about 160,000 clones, 55% to 80% seen once. The material sequenced was PBMCs. The receptors here all came from a woman aged 60-75 years in good health and CMV-seropositive. The conserved cysteine and the conserved F or W are not part of the CDR3 here. Each record gives: V gene, CDR3 protein.

V gene: TRBV6-5
CDR3 protein: ASRRQGSSYEQY

V gene: TRBV28
CDR3 protein: ASSLVTVNTEAF

V gene: TRBV5-1
CDR3 protein: ASTQEAAGDEQY

V gene: TRBV4-1
CDR3 protein: ASSQGLREQF

V gene: TRBV7-3
CDR3 protein: ASSNTGVNTQY

V gene: TRBV7-9
CDR3 protein: ASSSGQNTEAF

V gene: TRBV6-6
CDR3 protein: ASSYNGGPYEQY

V gene: TRBV27
CDR3 protein: ASRPLGRSPYEQY

V gene: TRBV6-6
CDR3 protein: ASSSSDTTNEKLF

V gene: TRBV28
CDR3 protein: ASTAGGWVSYEQY

V gene: TRBV7-2
CDR3 protein: ASSLDPGIYGYT

V gene: TRBV9
CDR3 protein: ASSLMAEDDTGELF

V gene: TRBV27
CDR3 protein: ASSLKRGTYNEQF

V gene: TRBV7-9
CDR3 protein: ASSLRADSYEQY

V gene: TRBV6-1
CDR3 protein: ASSEGKGGFLNQPQH

V gene: TRBV27
CDR3 protein: ASSLGTSPNEQF

V gene: TRBV19
CDR3 protein: ASSTGTGWYSANEKLF

V gene: TRBV6-5
CDR3 protein: ATTRGRGYNEQF

V gene: TRBV7-9
CDR3 protein: ASSRRTEGSEQY

V gene: TRBV6-6
CDR3 protein: ASRRGNGEKLF

V gene: TRBV5-4
CDR3 protein: ASSLDRGNEQY

V gene: TRBV19
CDR3 protein: ASSGRTGSLFGEKLF

V gene: TRBV23-1
CDR3 protein: ACLSGTGGFQETQY

V gene: TRBV19
CDR3 protein: ASSNRAGRFYEQY

V gene: TRBV10-3
CDR3 protein: AISGQGKETQY

V gene: TRBV10-3
CDR3 protein: AIRPGTGAIWEQY

V gene: TRBV19
CDR3 protein: ASSIAGGYSYEQY

V gene: TRBV2
CDR3 protein: ASIAGWWEF

V gene: TRBV7-9
CDR3 protein: ASSRWTGDQETQY

V gene: TRBV30
CDR3 protein: AWGTGGTNEKLF

V gene: TRBV5-4
CDR3 protein: ASSLPGLAGLGTDTQY

V gene: TRBV5-6
CDR3 protein: ASSYRAVNTEAF

V gene: TRBV28
CDR3 protein: ASSFPSSHEQF

V gene: TRBV27
CDR3 protein: ASSPGIGRETQY

V gene: TRBV5-1
CDR3 protein: ASSLDGNYEQY

V gene: TRBV5-1
CDR3 protein: ASSLGGASGSSRETQY

V gene: TRBV15
CDR3 protein: ATSRGLAGGSEQY

V gene: TRBV7-2
CDR3 protein: ASSGTGGSGELF

V gene: TRBV5-1
CDR3 protein: ASSLGDRNTEAF

V gene: TRBV4-3
CDR3 protein: ASSPRRGPYGYT

V gene: TRBV27
CDR3 protein: ASSLFPATNEKLF

V gene: TRBV29-1
CDR3 protein: SVEDAVGETQY

V gene: TRBV13
CDR3 protein: ASSSRQGAYEKLF

V gene: TRBV2
CDR3 protein: ASSGDRGPYEQY

V gene: TRBV14
CDR3 protein: ASGHSGFSYNEQF

V gene: TRBV15
CDR3 protein: ATSSAQENTEAF

V gene: TRBV29-1
CDR3 protein: SVVVGTSSYNEQF

V gene: TRBV4-2
CDR3 protein: ASSHDSLWTGELF

V gene: TRBV5-1
CDR3 protein: ASSSSVSGRGDTQY